These T cell receptor beta chains were read from a single sample in a study of blood T cell repertoires in COVID-19. The table came from immunoSEQ multiplex PCR; TCRdb's copy has only in-frame clones and leaves some out. The sample records 200,000 to 250,000 clones, roughly 80% being singletons. Sequencing input: PBMCs or T cells enriched from blood (not recorded which). The receptors here all came from a middle-aged woman with acute COVID-19. CDR3s include the opening cysteine and the closing phenylalanine or tryptophan. The D gene is left open where the match is weak. Clone size appears in some rows only: once, few, many, or a class for an expanded clone.

v_gene	abundance	d_gene	j_gene	CDR3aa	CDR3nt
TRBV19	-	-	TRBJ2-7	CASSPRGYEQYF	TGTGCCAGTAGTCCCCGGGGCTACGAGCAGTACTTC
TRBV19	-	-	TRBJ1-1	CASSARQEEAFF	TGTGCCAGTAGTGCGCGACAAGAGGAAGCTTTCTTT
TRBV28	-	TRBD1	TRBJ2-7	CASSPDRGTAYEQYF	TGTGCCAGCAGTCCGGACAGGGGCACAGCCTACGAGCAGTACTTC
TRBV6-6	once	TRBD1	TRBJ2-5	CASSYLGTGQETQYF	TGTGCCAGCAGTTATCTTGGGACAGGGCAAGAGACCCAGTACTTC
TRBV28	-	-	TRBJ1-2	CASSLLEDRYGGYTF	TGTGCCAGCAGTTTACTTGAAGACAGATACGGTGGCTACACCTTC
TRBV3-1/TRBV3-2	-	-	TRBJ2-3	CASSPPSGQRTSTDTQYF	TGTGCCAGCAGCCCCCCGAGCGGCCAGAGAACCAGCACAGATACGCAGTATTTT
TRBV7-8	-	-	TRBJ1-3	CASSFSVRASGNTIYF	TGTGCCAGCAGCTTTTCGGTCAGGGCCTCTGGAAACACCATATATTTT
TRBV15	-	TRBD1	TRBJ1-2	CATSKTGGSGYTF	TGTGCCACCAGCAAGACAGGGGGATCTGGCTACACCTTC
TRBV11-2	-	-	TRBJ1-3	CASLERIPGNTIYF	TGTGCCAGCTTGGAGAGGATTCCTGGAAACACCATATATTTT
TRBV3-1/TRBV3-2	few	-	TRBJ1-2	CASSHERGYTF	TGTGCCAGCAGCCATGAGAGGGGCTACACCTTC
TRBV19	-	TRBD1	TRBJ1-6	CASSPRDRGDSSPLHF	TGTGCCAGTAGTCCCCGGGACAGGGGGGACTCTTCACCCCTCCACTTT
TRBV28	-	TRBD2	TRBJ2-7	CASRTTSGRRRYEQYF	TGTGCCAGCAGAACAACTAGCGGGAGAAGGAGATACGAGCAGTACTTC
TRBV2	-	-	TRBJ1-2	CASRGQIAVYGYTF	TGTGCCAGCAGAGGCCAGATAGCGGTATATGGCTACACCTTC
TRBV6-1	few	-	TRBJ1-4	CASSEAVGFKSEKLFF	TGTGCCAGCAGTGAAGCTGTCGGGTTCAAGAGTGAAAAACTGTTTTTT
TRBV12-3/TRBV12-4	few	-	TRBJ1-2	CASSSRVNGYTF	TGTGCCAGCAGTTCGAGGGTTAATGGCTACACCTTC
TRBV2	-	-	TRBJ2-1	CASSEGGALDEQFF	TGTGCCAGCAGTGAGGGGGGGGCGCTCGATGAGCAGTTCTTC
TRBV4-1	-	-	TRBJ1-4	CASSQGRTESILNEKLFF	TGCGCCAGCAGCCAAGGCCGGACAGAATCCATTTTGAATGAAAAACTGTTTTTT
TRBV5-1	-	TRBD1	TRBJ2-4	CASSHPGGSGAKNIQYF	TGCGCCAGCAGCCACCCAGGGGGTTCCGGTGCCAAAAACATTCAGTACTTC
TRBV5-1	few	-	TRBJ1-4	CASSLVQGRGEKLFF	TGCGCCAGCAGCTTGGTACAGGGTCGGGGTGAAAAACTGTTTTTT
TRBV11-2	-	-	TRBJ1-1	CASSLDTGNTEAFF	TGTGCCAGCAGCTTAGATACCGGGAACACTGAAGCTTTCTTT
TRBV6-5	-	TRBD1	TRBJ1-1	CASSSGTGFRTEAFF	TGTGCCAGCAGTTCCGGGACAGGGTTTAGGACTGAAGCTTTCTTT
TRBV21-1	-	-	TRBJ1-1	CASGRKSGQALSTEAFF	TGTGCCAGCGGAAGGAAGTCCGGACAGGCTTTATCCACTGAAGCTTTCTTT
TRBV24-1	-	-	TRBJ2-2	CATSDPRSLHTGELFF	TGTGCCACCAGTGATCCGAGGTCCCTCCACACCGGGGAGCTGTTTTTT
TRBV5-1	-	-	TRBJ2-7	CASSLEHSVREQYF	TGCGCCAGCAGCTTGGAGCATTCGGTCCGCGAGCAGTACTTC
TRBV30	once	-	TRBJ2-1	CAWSTPGTRHEQFF	TGTGCCTGGAGTACTCCAGGTACGCGTCATGAGCAGTTCTTC
TRBV18	-	-	TRBJ1-5	CASSRAGLASGNQPQHF	TGTGCCAGCTCACGAGCGGGTTTGGCTAGTGGCAATCAGCCCCAGCATTTT
TRBV9	-	-	TRBJ1-1	CASSVDLGASEAFF	TGTGCCAGCAGCGTAGATTTGGGGGCCTCTGAAGCTTTCTTT
TRBV7-2	-	-	TRBJ2-7	CASSLAPYIYEQYF	TGTGCCAGCAGCTTGGCCCCTTACATCTACGAGCAGTACTTC
TRBV28	-	TRBD1	TRBJ1-2	CASISYRTGLANYGYTF	TGTGCCAGCATCTCCTACCGGACAGGGCTGGCTAACTATGGCTACACCTTC
TRBV18	-	TRBD2	TRBJ2-7	CASSDGTSGSYEQYF	TGTGCCAGCTCAGACGGGACTAGCGGGAGTTACGAGCAGTACTTC
TRBV4-3	-	TRBD1	TRBJ2-7	CASSRGLQGNEQYF	TGCGCCAGCAGCCGGGGGCTACAGGGGAACGAGCAGTACTTC
TRBV7-9	-	-	TRBJ1-3	CASSLDTSGNTIYF	TGTGCCAGCAGCTTAGACACCTCTGGAAACACCATATATTTT
TRBV27	-	-	TRBJ1-1	CASSLSGPGGAFF	TGTGCCAGCAGTTTATCGGGTCCGGGGGGAGCTTTCTTT
TRBV7-9	-	TRBD1	TRBJ2-5	CASSPIAGQGAETQYF	TGTGCCAGCAGCCCTATTGCGGGACAGGGGGCAGAGACCCAGTACTTC
TRBV29-1	-	-	TRBJ1-2	CGALKAYGYTF	TGCGGGGCGTTAAAGGCCTATGGCTACACCTTC
TRBV5-1	-	TRBD1	TRBJ1-6	CASSEVGQGGSPLHF	TGCGCCAGCAGCGAGGTGGGACAGGGTGGTTCACCCCTCCACTTT
TRBV6-1	once	TRBD2	TRBJ2-7	CASSEVRGSSYEQYF	TGTGCCAGCAGTGAAGTGCGGGGGAGCTCCTACGAGCAGTACTTC
TRBV3-1/TRBV3-2	-	TRBD2	TRBJ2-3	CASSYLISGRSTDTQYF	TGTGCCAGCAGCTACTTAATTAGCGGGAGGTCCACAGATACGCAGTATTTT
TRBV7-2	-	TRBD1	TRBJ1-2	CASSLAPGGGYGYTF	TGTGCCAGCAGCTTAGCACCAGGGGGCGGCTATGGCTACACCTTC
TRBV7-9	once	-	TRBJ2-7	CASSSTPEQYF	TGTGCCAGCAGCTCCACACCCGAGCAGTACTTC
TRBV9	-	-	TRBJ1-4	CASSVGRSGPAEKLFF	TGTGCCAGCAGCGTAGGACGCTCGGGTCCGGCTGAAAAACTGTTTTTT